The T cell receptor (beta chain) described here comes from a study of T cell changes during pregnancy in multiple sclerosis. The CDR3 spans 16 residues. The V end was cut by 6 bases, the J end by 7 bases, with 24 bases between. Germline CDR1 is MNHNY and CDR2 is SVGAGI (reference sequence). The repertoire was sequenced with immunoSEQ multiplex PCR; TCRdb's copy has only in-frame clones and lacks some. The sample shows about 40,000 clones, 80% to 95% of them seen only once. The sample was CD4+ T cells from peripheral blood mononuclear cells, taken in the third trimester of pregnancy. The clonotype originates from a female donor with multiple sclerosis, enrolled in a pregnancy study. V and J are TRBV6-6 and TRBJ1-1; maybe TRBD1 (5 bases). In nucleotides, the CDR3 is TGTGCCAGCAGCCACGCGGACGGCGGGTGGGGGGGTGAAGCTTTCTTT. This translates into CASSHADGGWGGEAFF.